This TCR beta chain is drawn from a study of CD8+CD57+ T cells in acquired aplastic anemia. The template used for profiling TCR beta VDJ and CDR3 was genomic DNA. TCRdb fed the reads into MiXCR, producing one record per CDR3 protein. The table includes 150,000 or so distinct CDR3 sequences, 40% to 50% detected once. Flow cytometry had shown expanded CD8+CD57+ cells in the patients chosen for sequencing. The study sampled blood from patients who had received no therapy. The CDR3 length is 13 residues. J was trimmed by 4 bases and V by 6 bases; bases with no gene match: 5. In this sample, this clonotype turned up a few times.

The sequence came from a human donor with aplastic anemia. The V gene is TRBV12-3 or TRBV12-4, the J gene TRBJ1-1; 7 bases agree with TRBD1. What was sequenced was sorted CD4+, CD8+, or CD8+CD57+ T cells (not recorded which) from PBMCs. DNA of the CDR3: TGTGCCAGCAGCCTACAGGGGTCCACTGAAGCTTTCTTT. This sequence encodes CASSLQGSTEAFF.